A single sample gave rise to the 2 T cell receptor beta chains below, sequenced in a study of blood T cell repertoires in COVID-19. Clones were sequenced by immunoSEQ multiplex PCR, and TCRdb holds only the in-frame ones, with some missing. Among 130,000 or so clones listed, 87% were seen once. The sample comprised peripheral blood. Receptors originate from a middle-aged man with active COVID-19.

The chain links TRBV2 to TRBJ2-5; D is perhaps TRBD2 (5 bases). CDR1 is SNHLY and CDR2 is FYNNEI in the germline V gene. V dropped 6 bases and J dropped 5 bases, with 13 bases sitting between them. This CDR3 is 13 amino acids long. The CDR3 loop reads CASRERTGETQYF. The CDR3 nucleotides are TGTGCCAGCAGAGAACGGACGGGGGAGACCCAGTACTTC.

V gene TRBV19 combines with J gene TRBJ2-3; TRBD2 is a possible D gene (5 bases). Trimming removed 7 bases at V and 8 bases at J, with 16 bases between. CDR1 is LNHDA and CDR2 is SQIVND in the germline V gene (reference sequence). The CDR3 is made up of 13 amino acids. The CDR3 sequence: CASTPRRGITQYF. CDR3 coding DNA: TGTGCCAGTACCCCCCGCCGAGGGATTACGCAGTATTTT.